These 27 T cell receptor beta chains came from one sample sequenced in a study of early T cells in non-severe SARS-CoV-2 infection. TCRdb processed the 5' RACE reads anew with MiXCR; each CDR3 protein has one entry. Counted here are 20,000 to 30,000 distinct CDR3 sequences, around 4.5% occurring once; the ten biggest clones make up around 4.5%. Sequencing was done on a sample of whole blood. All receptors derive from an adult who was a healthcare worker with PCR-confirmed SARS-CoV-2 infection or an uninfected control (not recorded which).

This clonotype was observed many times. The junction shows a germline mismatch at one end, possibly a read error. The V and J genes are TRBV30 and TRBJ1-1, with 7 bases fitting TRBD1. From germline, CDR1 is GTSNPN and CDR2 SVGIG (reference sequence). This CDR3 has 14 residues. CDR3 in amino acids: CAWRKTGSPTEAFF. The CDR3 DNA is TGTGCCTGGAGGAAGACAGGGAGTCCCACTGAAGCCTTCTTT.

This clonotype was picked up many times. CDR3 sequence: CASSTHNRGDIQYF. CDR3 sequence (DNA): TGTGCCAGCAGCACCCACAACAGGGGGGACATTCAGTACTTC. The chain links TRBV7-9 to TRBJ2-4; 8 positions match TRBD1. In germline, CDR1 is SEHNR, CDR2 FQNEAQ (reference sequence). The CDR3 is 14 residues long. J was trimmed by 8 bases and V by 5 bases; bases with no gene match: 8.

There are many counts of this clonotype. The CDR3 DNA follows: TGTGCCAGCAGTTTTTTGGGACCCACAGATACGCAGTATTTT. Its protein is CASSFLGPTDTQYF. The genes are TRBV12-3 or TRBV12-4 and TRBJ2-3, with D tentatively TRBD1 or TRBD2 (5 bases each). V was trimmed by 3 bases and J by 2 bases, leaving 9 bases between them. The CDR3 is 14 residues long.

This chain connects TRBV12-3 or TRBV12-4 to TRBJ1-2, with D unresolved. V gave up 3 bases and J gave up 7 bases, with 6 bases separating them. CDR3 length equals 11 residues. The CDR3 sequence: CASSLASGYTF. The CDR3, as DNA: TGTGCCAGCAGTTTGGCTAGTGGCTACACCTTC.

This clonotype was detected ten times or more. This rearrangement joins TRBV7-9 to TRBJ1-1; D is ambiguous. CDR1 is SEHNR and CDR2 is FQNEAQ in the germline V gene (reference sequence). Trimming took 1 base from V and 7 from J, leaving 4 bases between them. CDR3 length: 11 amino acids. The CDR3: CASSLEGEAFF. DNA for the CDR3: TGTGCCAGCAGCTTAGAGGGTGAAGCTTTCTTT.

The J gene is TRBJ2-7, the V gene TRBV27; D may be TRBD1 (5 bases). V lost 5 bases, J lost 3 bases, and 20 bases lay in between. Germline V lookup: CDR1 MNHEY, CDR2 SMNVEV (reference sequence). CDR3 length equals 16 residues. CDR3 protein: CASSPTQGYLYYEQYF. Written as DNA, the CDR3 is TGTGCCAGCAGTCCCACTCAGGGTTATCTCTACTACGAGCAGTACTTC.

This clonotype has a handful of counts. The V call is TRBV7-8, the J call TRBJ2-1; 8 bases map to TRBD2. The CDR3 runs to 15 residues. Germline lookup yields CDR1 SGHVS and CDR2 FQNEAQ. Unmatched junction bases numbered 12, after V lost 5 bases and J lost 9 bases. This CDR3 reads CASSPLSGGQSEQFF. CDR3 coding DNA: TGTGCCAGCAGCCCCCTCTCGGGGGGGCAGTCTGAGCAGTTCTTC.

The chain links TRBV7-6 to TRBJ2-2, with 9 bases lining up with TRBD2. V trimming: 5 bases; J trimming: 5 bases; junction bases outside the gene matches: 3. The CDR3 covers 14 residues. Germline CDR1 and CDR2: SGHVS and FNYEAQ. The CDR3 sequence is CASSASGGTGELFF. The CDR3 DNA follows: TGTGCCAGCAGCGCGAGCGGGGGGACCGGGGAGCTGTTTTTT.

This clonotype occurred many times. The DNA of the CDR3 is TGCAGTGCTCCGACAGGGGGACGGGGGGACACTGAAGCTTTCTTT. Translated, it gives CSAPTGGRGDTEAFF. This chain links TRBV20-1 with TRBJ1-1, with 9 bases identical to TRBD1. This CDR3 region has 15 residues. V trimming: 5 bases; J trimming: 3 bases; junction bases outside the gene matches: 10. Germline CDR1 reads DFQATT; CDR2 reads SNEGSKA (reference sequence).

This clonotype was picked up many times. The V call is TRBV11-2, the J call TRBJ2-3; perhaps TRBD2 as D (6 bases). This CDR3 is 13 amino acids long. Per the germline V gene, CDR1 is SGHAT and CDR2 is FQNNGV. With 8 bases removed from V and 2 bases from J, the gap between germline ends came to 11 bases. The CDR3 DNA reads TGTGCCAGCCGGGACTTATTCACAGATACGCAGTATTTT. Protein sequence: CASRDLFTDTQYF.

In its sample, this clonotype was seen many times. CDR3 in DNA: TGCGCCAGCAGCTTAGCCCCGTCCTACGAGCAGTACTTC. It is translated as CASSLAPSYEQYF. The rearrangement uses TRBV5-1 and TRBJ2-7; D not certain. The germline V gene has CDR1 SGHRS and CDR2 YFSETQ. This CDR3 has 13 amino acids. V lost 2 bases and J lost 1, with 7 bases in between.

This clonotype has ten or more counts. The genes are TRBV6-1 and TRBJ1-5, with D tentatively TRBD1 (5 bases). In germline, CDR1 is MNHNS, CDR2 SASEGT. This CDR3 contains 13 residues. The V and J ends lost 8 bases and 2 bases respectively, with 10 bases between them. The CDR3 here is CASGRDRNQPQHF. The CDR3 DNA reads TGTGCCAGCGGGAGGGACCGCAATCAGCCCCAGCATTTT.

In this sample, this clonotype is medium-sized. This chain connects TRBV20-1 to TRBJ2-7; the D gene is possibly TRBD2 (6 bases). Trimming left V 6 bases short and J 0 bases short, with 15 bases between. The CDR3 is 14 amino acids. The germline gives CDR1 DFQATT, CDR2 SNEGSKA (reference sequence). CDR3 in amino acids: CSAEGRVSSYEQYF. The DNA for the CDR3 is TGCAGTGCGGAGGGACGCGTGAGCTCCTACGAGCAGTACTTC.

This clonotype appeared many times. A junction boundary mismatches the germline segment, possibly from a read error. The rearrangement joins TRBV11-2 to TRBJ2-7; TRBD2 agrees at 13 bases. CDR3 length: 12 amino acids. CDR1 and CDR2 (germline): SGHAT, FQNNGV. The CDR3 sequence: CASSGTSGELSF. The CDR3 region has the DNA TGTGCCAGCAGCGGGACTAGCGGGGAATTGAGCTTC. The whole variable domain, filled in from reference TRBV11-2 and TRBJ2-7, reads EAGVAQSPRYKIIEKRQSVAFWCNPISGHATLYWYQQILGQGPKLLIQFQNNGVVDDSQLPKDRFSAERLKGVDSTLKIQPAKLEDSAVYLCASSGTSGELSFGPGTRLTVT.

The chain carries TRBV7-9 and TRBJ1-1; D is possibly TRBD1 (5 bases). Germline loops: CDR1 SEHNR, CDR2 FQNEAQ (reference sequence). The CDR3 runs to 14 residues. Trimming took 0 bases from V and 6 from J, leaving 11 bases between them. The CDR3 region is CASSLAGEGAEAFF. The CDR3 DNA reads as TGTGCCAGCAGCTTAGCGGGGGAAGGGGCTGAAGCTTTCTTT.

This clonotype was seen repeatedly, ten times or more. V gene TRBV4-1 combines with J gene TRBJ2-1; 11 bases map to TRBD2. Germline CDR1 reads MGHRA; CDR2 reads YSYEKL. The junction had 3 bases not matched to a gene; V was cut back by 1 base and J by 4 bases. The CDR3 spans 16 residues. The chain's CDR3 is CASSQVASGGYNEQFF. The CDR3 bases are TGCGCCAGCAGCCAAGTGGCTAGCGGGGGGTACAATGAGCAGTTCTTC.

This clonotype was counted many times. The CDR3 region has the DNA TGTGCCAGCAGCACAGGACAGGCCCAGAGGGAGTACTTC. It codes for CASSTGQAQREYF. V usage is TRBV7-2 and J usage is TRBJ2-7, with TRBD1 matching 7 bases. The CDR3 covers 13 residues. V dropped 5 bases and J dropped 11; count of bases not matched to a gene: 12. Per germline, CDR1 SGHTA and CDR2 FQGNSA.

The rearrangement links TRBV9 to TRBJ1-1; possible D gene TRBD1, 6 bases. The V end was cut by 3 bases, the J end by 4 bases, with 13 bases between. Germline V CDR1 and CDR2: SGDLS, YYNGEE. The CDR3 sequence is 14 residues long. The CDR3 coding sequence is TGTGCCAGCAGCGCTTTGGGGGCGGGCACTGAAGCTTTCTTT. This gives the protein CASSALGAGTEAFF.

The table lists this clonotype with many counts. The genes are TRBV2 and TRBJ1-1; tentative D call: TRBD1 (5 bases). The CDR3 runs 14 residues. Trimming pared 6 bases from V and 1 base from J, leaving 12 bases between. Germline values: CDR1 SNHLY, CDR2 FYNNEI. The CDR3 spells CASRWGSANTEAFF. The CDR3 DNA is TGTGCCAGCAGATGGGGCAGCGCGAACACTGAAGCTTTCTTT.

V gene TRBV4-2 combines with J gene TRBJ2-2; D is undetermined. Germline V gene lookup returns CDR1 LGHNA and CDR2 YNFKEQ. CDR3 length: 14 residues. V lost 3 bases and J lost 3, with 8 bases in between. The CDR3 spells CASSQADYTGELFF. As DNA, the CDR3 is TGTGCCAGCAGCCAGGCGGATTACACCGGGGAGCTGTTTTTT.

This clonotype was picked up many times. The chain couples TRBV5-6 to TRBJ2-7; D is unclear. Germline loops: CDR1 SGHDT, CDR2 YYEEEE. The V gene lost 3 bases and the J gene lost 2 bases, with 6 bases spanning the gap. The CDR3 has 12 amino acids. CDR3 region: CASSSQTYEQYF. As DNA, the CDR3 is TGTGCCAGCAGCTCGCAGACCTACGAGCAGTACTTC.

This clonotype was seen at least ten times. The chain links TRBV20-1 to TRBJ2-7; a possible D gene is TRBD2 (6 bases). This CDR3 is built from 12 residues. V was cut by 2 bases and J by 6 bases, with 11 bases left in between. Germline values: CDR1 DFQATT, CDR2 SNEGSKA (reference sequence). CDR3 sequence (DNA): TGCAGTGCTAGATCGGGAGAATTCGAGCAGTACTTC. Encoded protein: CSARSGEFEQYF.

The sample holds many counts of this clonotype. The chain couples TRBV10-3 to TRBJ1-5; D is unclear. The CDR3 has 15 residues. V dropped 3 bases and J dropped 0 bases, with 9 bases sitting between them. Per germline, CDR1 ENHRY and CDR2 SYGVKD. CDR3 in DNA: TGTGCCATCAGTGATGGAAGGAATAGCAATCAGCCCCAGCATTTT. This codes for CAISDGRNSNQPQHF.

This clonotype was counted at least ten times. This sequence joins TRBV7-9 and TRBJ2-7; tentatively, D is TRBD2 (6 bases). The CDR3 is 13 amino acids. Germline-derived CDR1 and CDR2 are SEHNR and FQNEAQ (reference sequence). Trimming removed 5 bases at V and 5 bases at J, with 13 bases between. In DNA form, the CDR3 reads TGTGCCAGCAGCCCCCCAGCGGGCCACGAGCAGTACTTC. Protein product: CASSPPAGHEQYF.

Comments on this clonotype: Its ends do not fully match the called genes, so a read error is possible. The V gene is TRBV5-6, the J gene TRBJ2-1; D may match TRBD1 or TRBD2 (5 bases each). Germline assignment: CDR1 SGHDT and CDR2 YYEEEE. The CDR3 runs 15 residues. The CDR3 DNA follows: TGTGTCAGCAGCTTCTCCGGGACCCGCTACAATGAGCAGTTCTTC. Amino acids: CVSSFSGTRYNEQFF.

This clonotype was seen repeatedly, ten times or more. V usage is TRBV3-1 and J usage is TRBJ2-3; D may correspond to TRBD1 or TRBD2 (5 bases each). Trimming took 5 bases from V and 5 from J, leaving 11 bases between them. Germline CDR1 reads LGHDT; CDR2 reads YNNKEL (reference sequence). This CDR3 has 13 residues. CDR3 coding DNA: TGTGCCAGCAGCTCGCATGGGGGAGATACGCAGTATTTT. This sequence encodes CASSSHGGDTQYF.

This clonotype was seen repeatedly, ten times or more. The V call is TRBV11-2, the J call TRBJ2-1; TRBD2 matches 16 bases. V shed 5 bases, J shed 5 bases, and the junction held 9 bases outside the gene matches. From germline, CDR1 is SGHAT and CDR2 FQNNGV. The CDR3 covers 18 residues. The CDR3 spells CASSRGLAGGPGHNEQFF. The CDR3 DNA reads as TGTGCCAGCAGCCGGGGACTAGCGGGAGGGCCTGGGCACAATGAGCAGTTCTTC.